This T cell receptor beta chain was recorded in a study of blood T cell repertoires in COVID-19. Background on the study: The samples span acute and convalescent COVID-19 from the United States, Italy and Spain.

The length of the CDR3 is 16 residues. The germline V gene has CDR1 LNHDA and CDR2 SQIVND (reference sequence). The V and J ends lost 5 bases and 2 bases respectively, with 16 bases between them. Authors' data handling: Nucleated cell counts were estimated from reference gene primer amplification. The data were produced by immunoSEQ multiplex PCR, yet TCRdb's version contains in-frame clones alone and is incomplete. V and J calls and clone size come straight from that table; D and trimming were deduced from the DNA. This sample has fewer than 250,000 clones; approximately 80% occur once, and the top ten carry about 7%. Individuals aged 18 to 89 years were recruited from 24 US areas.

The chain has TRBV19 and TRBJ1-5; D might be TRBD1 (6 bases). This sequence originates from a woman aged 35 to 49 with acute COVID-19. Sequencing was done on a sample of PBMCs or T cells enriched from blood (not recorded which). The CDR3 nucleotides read TGTGCCAGTAGTTTTGACAGGACCCTTGGCAATCAGCCCCAGCATTTT. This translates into CASSFDRTLGNQPQHF.